The clone carrying this TCR beta chain was seen only once. These data originate in a study of blood T cell repertoires in COVID-19. Libraries were prepared by immunoSEQ multiplex PCR; TCRdb keeps only in-frame clonotypes and omits some of them. The sample lists approximately 200,000 clones, about 81% occurring once. The sequencing sample was made of peripheral blood. This TCR was sampled from a woman of 80 years or more with COVID-19, enrolled during active disease.

The CDR3 here is CASRPRGGTGELFF. The CDR3 nucleotides read TGTGCCAGCAGACCCCGCGGGGGGACCGGGGAGCTGTTTTTT. The chain couples TRBV7-2 to TRBJ2-2, with 8 bases lining up with TRBD2. The J segment lost 5 bases and the V segment lost 6 bases, leaving 5 bases of the junction unmatched. Germline assignment: CDR1 SGHTA and CDR2 FQGNSA. The CDR3 has 14 amino acids.